This T cell receptor beta chain was recorded in a study of cytomegalovirus exposure and HLA in healthy donors. Study-wide context: Of all 400 or so donors who were genotyped, 75% to 85% belonged to the Caucasian-associated ancestry cluster.

The PCR had 60 Vbeta and 13 Jbeta primers. Some clones are missing from TCRdb's copy, which holds only in-frame ones; the method was immunoSEQ multiplex PCR. The table has about 250,000 clones, more than 55% seen once. The TCR comes from a female donor in good health and CMV-seronegative. Source material: PBMCs.

The chain's CDR3 is CASSQVNSGSGNTGELFF. The CDR3 DNA reads as TGCGCCAGCAGCCAAGTAAATAGCGGGAGCGGGAACACCGGGGAGCTGTTTTTT. This chain joins TRBV4-1 and TRBJ2-2, with TRBD2 identical over 9 bases. V dropped 1 base and J dropped 1; count of bases not matched to a gene: 7. In germline, CDR1 is MGHRA, CDR2 YSYEKL. This CDR3 spans 18 amino acids.